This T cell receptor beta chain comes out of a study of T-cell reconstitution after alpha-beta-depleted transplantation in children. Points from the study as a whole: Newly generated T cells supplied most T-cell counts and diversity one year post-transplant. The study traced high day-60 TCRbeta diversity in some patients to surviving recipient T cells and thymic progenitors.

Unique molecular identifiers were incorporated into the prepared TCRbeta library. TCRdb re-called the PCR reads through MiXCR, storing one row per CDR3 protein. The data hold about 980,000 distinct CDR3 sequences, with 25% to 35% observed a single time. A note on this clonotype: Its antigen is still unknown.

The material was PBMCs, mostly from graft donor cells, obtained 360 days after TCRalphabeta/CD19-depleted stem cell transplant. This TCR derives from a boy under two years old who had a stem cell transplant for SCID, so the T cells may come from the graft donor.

The CDR3 nucleotides read TGTGCCAGCAGCGTAGTTAGCGGGGGTAGCACAGATACGCAGTATTTT. It specifies CASSVVSGGSTDTQYF. This rearrangement joins TRBV9 to TRBJ2-3; 9 bases match TRBD2. After removal of 0 bases from V and 0 bases from J, the junction contained 2 bases not matched to a gene. CDR3 length: 16 residues. CDR1 and CDR2 from the germline V gene are SGDLS and YYNGEE. Drawing the rest from reference TRBV9 and TRBJ2-3, the complete variable domain is DSGVTQTPKHLITATGQRVTLRCSPRSGDLSVYWYQQSLDQGLQFLIQYYNGEERAKGNILERFSAQQFPDLHSELNLSSLELGDSALYFCASSVVSGGSTDTQYFGPGTRLTVL.